Below, 32 T cell receptor beta chains from the same sample are listed, as sequenced in a study of cytomegalovirus exposure and HLA in healthy donors. The assay was immunoSEQ multiplex PCR, and TCRdb's table has in-frame clones only and misses some. The sample has about 360,000 clones, about nine tenths seen once. Sequenced sample: PBMCs. These receptor sequences come from a woman younger than 35 in good health and CMV-seronegative.

The chain uses TRBV2 and TRBJ2-3; D uncertain. The CDR3 consists of 11 residues. The V and J ends lost 7 bases and 1 base respectively, with 3 bases between them. Germline V lookup: CDR1 SNHLY, CDR2 FYNNEI. The CDR3 spells CASIGTDTQYF. The CDR3 nucleotides are TGTGCCAGCATCGGCACAGATACGCAGTATTTT.

Only one count was recorded for this clone. The rearrangement joins TRBV7-6 to TRBJ1-1; D perhaps matches TRBD1 (5 bases). Trimming stripped 1 base from V and 4 bases from J, with 13 bases between. Germline V lookup: CDR1 SGHVS, CDR2 FNYEAQ. The CDR3 contains 15 residues. The CDR3 region is CASSLETGGFTEAFF. The CDR3 bases are TGTGCCAGCAGCTTAGAGACGGGGGGTTTCACTGAAGCTTTCTTT.

The chain combines TRBV27 with TRBJ2-5, with 7 bases fitting TRBD1. Trimming removed 2 bases from V and 6 bases from J; junction bases left unmatched: 3. The germline CDR1 and CDR2 sequences are MNHEY and SMNVEV (reference sequence). The CDR3 totals 13 residues. The CDR3 region is CASSLAGGQTQYF. CDR3 DNA: TGTGCCAGCAGTTTAGCAGGGGGACAGACCCAGTACTTC.

The chain combines TRBV11-2 with TRBJ2-5, with TRBD2 identical over 12 bases. The ends lost 1 base at V and 5 bases at J; junction bases unmatched: 5. Germline V gives CDR1 SGHAT, CDR2 FQNNGV. The CDR3 contains 16 residues. The CDR3 loop reads CASSLAGLAGPETQYF. CDR3 bases: TGTGCCAGCAGCTTAGCTGGACTAGCGGGACCGGAGACCCAGTACTTC.

The V call is TRBV2, the J call TRBJ2-4; TRBD2 aligns across 12 bases. The germline gives CDR1 SNHLY, CDR2 FYNNEI. The V segment lost 4 bases and the J segment 1 base; nucleotides outside the gene matches: 5. CDR3 length: 17 amino acids. CDR3 sequence (DNA): TGTGCCAGCAGTGTCCTAGCGGGAGGGCCGGCCAAAAACATTCAGTACTTC. It encodes CASSVLAGGPAKNIQYF. Full variable domain (remainder filled in from reference TRBV2 and TRBJ2-4): EPEVTQTPSHQVTQMGQEVILRCVPISNHLYFYWYRQILGQKVEFLVSFYNNEISEKSEIFDDQFSVERPDGSNFTLKIRSTKLEDSAMYFCASSVLAGGPAKNIQYFGAGTRLSVL.

The V gene is TRBV5-1, the J gene TRBJ2-5, with 9 bases fitting TRBD1. Germline CDR1 is SGHRS and CDR2 is YFSETQ. This CDR3 is built from 15 residues. The V gene end was trimmed by 4 bases and the J gene end by 2 bases; junction bases not matched to a gene: 6. CDR3 DNA sequence: TGCGCCAGCAGCCTACTTGGACAGGGGCAAGAGACCCAGTACTTC. As protein: CASSLLGQGQETQYF.

The rearrangement uses TRBV2 and TRBJ2-5; D is unclear. V was cut by 4 bases and J by 5 bases, with 8 bases left in between. The CDR3 runs 12 residues. CDR1 is SNHLY, CDR2 FYNNEI, per germline. The chain's CDR3 is CASSVNIETQYF. The CDR3 DNA reads TGTGCCAGCAGTGTAAACATTGAGACCCAGTACTTC.

The genes are TRBV7-9 and TRBJ1-1; D call uncertain. This CDR3 has 18 residues. Germline V CDR1 and CDR2: SEHNR, FQNEAQ (reference sequence). Trimming left V 4 bases short and J 0 bases short, with 21 bases between. As DNA, the CDR3 is TGTGCCAGCAGCTCCGCGGTGGGCAGCGGTACAATGAACACTGAAGCTTTCTTT. Translated: CASSSAVGSGTMNTEAFF.

The chain has TRBV4-1 and TRBJ1-4; 10 bases match TRBD1. V gave up 3 bases and J gave up 10 bases; unmatched junction bases: 8. This CDR3 is 15 amino acids long. Germline V gene lookup returns CDR1 MGHRA and CDR2 YSYEKL. Here the CDR3 reads CASSQPRDRGAKLFF. The CDR3 DNA follows: TGCGCCAGCAGCCAGCCCCGGGACAGGGGAGCAAAACTGTTTTTT.

V is TRBV2 and J is TRBJ2-6, with D possibly TRBD2 on 6 matching bases. The germline V gene has CDR1 SNHLY and CDR2 FYNNEI. The V gene lost 7 bases and the J gene lost 0 bases, with 13 bases spanning the gap. The CDR3 is 16 residues long. The CDR3 nucleotides are TGTGCCAGCAAATCCCGGGGGATCTCTGGGGCCAACGTCCTGACTTTC. Translated, it gives CASKSRGISGANVLTF.

CDR3 loop: CASSQAYEGVSNQPQHF. CDR3 in DNA: TGTGCCAGCAGCCAAGCATACGAGGGGGTTAGCAATCAGCCCCAGCATTTT. The chain recombines TRBV4-2 with TRBJ1-5; TRBD1 is a possible D gene (6 bases). The length of the CDR3 is 17 residues. Germline-derived CDR1 and CDR2 are LGHNA and YNFKEQ. Trimming shortened V by 1 base and J by 0 bases, and 13 bases separated the two germline ends.

The chain recombines TRBV29-1 with TRBJ2-3; no firm D call. Germline V gene data show CDR1 as SQVTM and CDR2 as ANQGSEA. V lost 3 bases and J 2 bases, leaving 6 bases between the germline ends. This CDR3 is built from 12 residues. The CDR3, as DNA: TGCAGCGTTGATTTAGACACAGATACGCAGTATTTT. Translated: CSVDLDTDTQYF.

V is TRBV5-1 and J is TRBJ1-5; 9 bases map to TRBD1. Germline-derived CDR1 and CDR2 are SGHRS and YFSETQ. The V and J ends lost 4 bases and 6 bases, in that order; junction bases with no gene match: 5. The CDR3 totals 14 residues. This CDR3 is CASSQGQGGQPQHF. CDR3 nucleotide sequence: TGCGCCAGCAGCCAGGGACAGGGTGGTCAGCCCCAGCATTTT.

The chain has TRBV2 and TRBJ2-2; D is perhaps TRBD1 (6 bases). CDR1 is SNHLY, CDR2 FYNNEI, per germline. The CDR3 sequence is 14 residues long. Trimming shortened V by 8 bases and J by 6 bases, and 16 bases separated the two germline ends. CDR3 in DNA: TGTGCCAGCTCGGCAGGGGCTAGGGCCGGGGAGCTGTTTTTT. The encoded protein is CASSAGARAGELFF.

V gene TRBV27 combines with J gene TRBJ2-1; 14 bases line up with TRBD2. J lost 3 bases, V lost 3 bases, and 7 bases had no gene match. Germline CDR1 MNHEY, CDR2 SMNVEV (reference sequence). This CDR3 spans 18 amino acids. The CDR3 bases are TGTGCCAGCAGTTTTAAGACTAGCGGGAGGGAAATCTACAATGAGCAGTTCTTC. This sequence encodes CASSFKTSGREIYNEQFF.

The rearrangement joins TRBV28 to TRBJ1-4, with a possible D match to TRBD1 (5 bases). Germline CDR1 is MDHEN and CDR2 is SYDVKM. V was clipped by 3 bases and J by 7 bases, with 12 bases between them. The CDR3 length is 14 residues. The CDR3 here is CASSLGGMGEKLFF. CDR3 in DNA: TGTGCCAGCAGTTTGGGGGGGATGGGTGAAAAACTGTTTTTT. Drawing the rest from reference TRBV28 and TRBJ1-4, the complete variable domain is DVKVTQSSRYLVKRTGEKVFLECVQDMDHENMFWYRQDPGLGLRLIYFSYDVKMKEKGDIPEGYSVSREKKERFSLILESASTNQTSMYLCASSLGGMGEKLFFGSGTQLSVL.

The chain is built from TRBV5-6 and TRBJ1-5, with TRBD1 identical over 10 bases. CDR3 length: 14 amino acids. V was pared by 4 bases and J by 6 bases, with 4 bases of the junction left unmatched. CDR1 is SGHDT and CDR2 is YYEEEE in the germline V gene. CDR3 sequence (DNA): TGTGCCAGCAGCCTTCGGACAGGGGGTCAGCCCCAGCATTTT. Protein product: CASSLRTGGQPQHF.

This clone was detected only once. The V and J genes are TRBV5-4 and TRBJ1-4; no reliable D call. From germline, CDR1 is SGHNT and CDR2 YYREEE (reference sequence). This CDR3 contains 15 residues. V was shortened by 3 bases and J by 4 bases, with 13 bases between the two germline ends. The CDR3 DNA reads TGTGCCAGCAGCTCCCTGGGAGTCGTTAATGAAAAACTGTTTTTT. This gives the protein CASSSLGVVNEKLFF.

This sequence joins TRBV30 and TRBJ2-1; 7 bases are a match to TRBD1. CDR1 and CDR2 from the germline V gene are GTSNPN and SVGIG (reference sequence). The length of the CDR3 is 15 residues. V shed 2 bases, J shed 3 bases, and the junction held 7 bases outside the gene matches. The CDR3 here is CAWSIGQALYNEQFF. The CDR3, as DNA: TGTGCCTGGAGTATTGGACAGGCGCTCTACAATGAGCAGTTCTTC.

This chain connects TRBV6-4 to TRBJ1-1; D perhaps matches TRBD1 (6 bases). CDR1 is MRHNA, CDR2 SNTAGT, per germline. Trimming pared 6 bases from V and 5 bases from J, leaving 16 bases between. CDR3 size: 14 residues. The CDR3 spells CASRVQGEGTEAFF. As DNA, the CDR3 is TGTGCCAGCAGGGTACAGGGAGAAGGGACTGAAGCTTTCTTT.

The chain uses TRBV6-1 and TRBJ1-5, with 9 bases matching TRBD1. Per germline, CDR1 MNHNS and CDR2 SASEGT. This CDR3 comprises 14 residues. V lost 5 bases, J lost 7 bases, and 6 bases stayed unmatched. The CDR3 reads CASSKGQGVQPQHF. As DNA, the CDR3 is TGTGCCAGCAGTAAGGGACAGGGCGTACAGCCCCAGCATTTT.

The V gene is TRBV9, the J gene TRBJ1-5, with 9 bases matching TRBD1. CDR1 SGDLS and CDR2 YYNGEE come from the germline V gene. The CDR3 covers 15 residues. Losses at the gene ends were 4 bases for V and 3 bases for J; bases not matched to a gene: 5. This CDR3 is CASSLGTGPNQPQHF. For the CDR3, the DNA is TGTGCCAGCAGCCTAGGGACAGGGCCCAATCAGCCCCAGCATTTT.

The rearrangement uses TRBV7-6 and TRBJ2-1, with 9 positions matching TRBD2. Germline V lookup: CDR1 SGHVS, CDR2 FNYEAQ. CDR3 size: 18 residues. The junction had 9 bases not matched to a gene; V was cut back by 1 base and J by 2 bases. CDR3 sequence reads: CASSLDAISGSPYNEQFF. The CDR3 DNA is TGTGCCAGCAGCTTAGATGCAATTAGCGGGAGCCCCTACAATGAGCAGTTCTTC.

There are a few counts of this clone. DNA for the CDR3: TGTGCCAGCAGTGGGCAGGCAGGCTACACCTTC. Translation: CASSGQAGYTF. This chain links TRBV2 with TRBJ1-2; D gene uncertain. Germline CDR1 SNHLY, CDR2 FYNNEI. Trimming shortened V by 4 bases and J by 8 bases, and 8 bases separated the two germline ends. This CDR3 region has 11 residues. The entire variable domain, with the rest obtained from reference TRBV2 and TRBJ1-2, is as follows: EPEVTQTPSHQVTQMGQEVILRCVPISNHLYFYWYRQILGQKVEFLVSFYNNEISEKSEIFDDQFSVERPDGSNFTLKIRSTKLEDSAMYFCASSGQAGYTFGSGTRLTVV.

V and J are TRBV20-1 and TRBJ2-1, with D unclear. The length of the CDR3 is 11 residues. CDR1 and CDR2 (germline): DFQATT, SNEGSKA (reference sequence). Trimming stripped 6 bases from V and 4 bases from J, with 7 bases between. CDR3 region: CSAPRYNEQFF. The CDR3 DNA sequence: TGCAGTGCCCCGAGATACAATGAGCAGTTCTTC.

This clone came up a few times. The genes are TRBV30 and TRBJ1-1, with D possibly matching TRBD1 (5 bases). CDR3 length: 12 residues. V lost 5 bases and J 6 bases, leaving 13 bases between the germline ends. Germline V CDR1 and CDR2: GTSNPN, SVGIG (reference sequence). This chain's CDR3 is CAWAGYGSEAFF. For the CDR3, the DNA is TGTGCCTGGGCAGGGTATGGTTCTGAAGCTTTCTTT.

The chain links TRBV21-1 to TRBJ2-1; TRBD2 is the table's D call, not checked against the DNA. TRBV21-1 is flagged as a pseudogene. The CDR3 is made up of 16 amino acids. The CDR3 DNA is TGTGCCAGCAGCTCACCCAACCCCCTAGCAAACAATGAGCAGTTCTTC. This encodes CASSSPNPLANNEQFF.

The chain carries TRBV28 and TRBJ2-7; no firm D call. The CDR3 consists of 15 residues. CDR1 and CDR2 (germline): MDHEN, SYDVKM. Deletions cut 4 bases from V and 0 bases from J, with 13 bases between. The CDR3 DNA follows: TGTGCCAGCAGTTCCCCCGCGAGTCCCTCCTACGAGCAGTACTTC. Its translation is CASSSPASPSYEQYF.

The chain employs TRBV5-1 and TRBJ2-3, with 9 bases matching TRBD2. The germline V gene encodes CDR1 SGHRS and CDR2 YFSETQ. The junction had 13 bases not matched to a gene; V was cut back by 8 bases and J by 6 bases. This CDR3 is 15 amino acids long. CDR3 DNA: TGCGCCAGTGGACCGGGACTAGCTCCCCCCGATACGCAGTATTTT. This codes for CASGPGLAPPDTQYF.

The gene calls are TRBV7-2 and TRBJ2-7; D may be TRBD1 (5 bases). The CDR3 length is 14 residues. Deletions cut 3 bases from V and 4 bases from J, with 13 bases between. Looked up from germline, CDR1 is SGHTA and CDR2 is FQGNSA. The CDR3 DNA sequence: TGTGCCAGCAGCTTTGGTCAGGGTCGGTACGAGCAGTACTTC. It codes for CASSFGQGRYEQYF.

This chain joins TRBV1 and TRBJ1-5; TRBD1, the table's D call, was not compared with the DNA. TRBV1 is designated a pseudogene. CDR3 length equals 17 residues. The CDR3 loop reads CTSSQAGTEGGNQPQHF. The CDR3 DNA is TGCACCAGCAGCCAAGCCGGGACAGAGGGAGGAAATCAGCCCCAGCATTTT.

For this clone: Other DNA variants within this sample encode the same CDR3. The chain couples TRBV27 to TRBJ2-7, with 10 bases fitting TRBD2. V lost 5 bases and J lost 1; bases outside the gene matches: 8. This CDR3 region has 16 residues. CDR1 is MNHEY and CDR2 is SMNVEV in the germline V gene (reference sequence). The DNA for the CDR3 is TGTGCCAGCAGTCCGTTAGCGGGGGGATTATCCTACGAGCAGTACTTC. Its translation: CASSPLAGGLSYEQYF.